The 31 T cell receptor beta chains reported below all come from one sample, sequenced in a study of T cell changes during pregnancy in multiple sclerosis. Data came from immunoSEQ multiplex PCR; TCRdb stores just in-frame clones and leaves some out. The data contain 57,000 or so clones, approximately 90% of them singletons. The source was peripheral blood, collected after pregnancy. The receptors originated from a female donor in good health, enrolled as a control in a pregnancy study.

The genes are TRBV19 and TRBJ1-3; 8 nucleotides line up with TRBD1. Trimming at V came to 5 bases and at J to 7 bases, leaving 4 bases not matched to a gene. Germline CDR1 reads LNHDA; CDR2 reads SQIVND (reference sequence). CDR3 length equals 13 residues. CDR3 bases: TGTGCCAGTAGTGAGACAGGGGTTAACACCATATATTTT. It translates to CASSETGVNTIYF.

The V gene is TRBV29-1, the J gene TRBJ1-1, with 10 bases matching TRBD1. The V segment lost 0 bases and the J segment 10 bases; nucleotides outside the gene matches: 5. Germline V gene lookup returns CDR1 SQVTM and CDR2 ANQGSEA. The CDR3 extends over 13 amino acids. In DNA, the CDR3 is TGCAGCGTTGAAGATCCGGGACAGGGGAGAGCTTTCTTT. Translating gives CSVEDPGQGRAFF.

The rearrangement links TRBV5-4 to TRBJ2-5, with a weak D call TRBD1 (5 bases). The CDR3 spans 15 residues. Germline CDR1 SGHNT, CDR2 YYREEE (reference sequence). The V end was cut by 4 bases, the J end by 4 bases, with 17 bases between. CDR3: CASSEAPGKGETQYF. The CDR3 DNA is TGTGCCAGCAGCGAGGCCCCAGGGAAAGGAGAGACCCAGTACTTC.

This chain joins TRBV5-1 and TRBJ1-1; 8 nucleotides agree with TRBD1. The CDR3 contains 15 residues. Germline CDR1 SGHRS, CDR2 YFSETQ. Trimming removed 4 bases from V and 1 base from J; junction bases left unmatched: 6. The CDR3 here is CASSMTGESNTEAFF. As DNA, the CDR3 is TGCGCCAGCAGCATGACAGGGGAGTCGAACACTGAAGCTTTCTTT.

V and J are TRBV2 and TRBJ2-5, with 12 bases aligning to TRBD2. Germline CDR1 and CDR2: SNHLY and FYNNEI. CDR3 size: 16 residues. Trimming removed 6 bases from V and 4 bases from J; junction bases left unmatched: 9. CDR3 in amino acids: CASSPQTSGGGETQYF. The DNA of the CDR3 is TGTGCCAGCAGCCCCCAGACTAGCGGGGGAGGAGAGACCCAGTACTTC.

The CDR3 region is CASSPEGANTEAFF. The CDR3 DNA reads TGTGCCAGCTCGCCCGAGGGGGCGAACACTGAAGCTTTCTTT. The chain uses TRBV18 and TRBJ1-1; TRBD1 matches 7 bases. This CDR3 is 14 amino acids long. With V trimmed by 6 bases and J by 1 base, 5 bases remained unmatched. From germline, CDR1 is KGHSH and CDR2 LQKENI.

The CDR3 DNA is TGTGCCAGCAGTGATTCCTATGCAACTAATGAAAAACTGTTTTTT. Translating it yields CASSDSYATNEKLFF. The chain carries TRBV2 and TRBJ1-4; D gene ambiguous. Germline V gives CDR1 SNHLY, CDR2 FYNNEI. This CDR3 has 15 amino acids. Trimming cost V 3 bases and J 0 bases, with 8 bases left between them.

The chain couples TRBV19 to TRBJ1-5; a possible D gene is TRBD1 (5 bases). V was shortened by 2 bases and J by 4 bases, with 12 bases between the two germline ends. The CDR3 contains 15 residues. The germline V gene encodes CDR1 LNHDA and CDR2 SQIVND (reference sequence). The CDR3 DNA sequence: TGTGCCAGTAGTATAACCCAGGGCCCGAATCAGCCCCAGCATTTT. This encodes CASSITQGPNQPQHF. Full variable domain (remainder filled in from reference TRBV19 and TRBJ1-5): DGGITQSPKYLFRKEGQNVTLSCEQNLNHDAMYWYRQDPGQGLRLIYYSQIVNDFQKGDIAEGYSVSREKKESFPLTVTSAQKNPTAFYLCASSITQGPNQPQHFGDGTRLSIL.

The chain couples TRBV11-2 to TRBJ2-7; no clear D gene. V was trimmed by 1 base and J by 1 base, leaving 11 bases between them. This CDR3 region has 15 residues. Germline values: CDR1 SGHAT, CDR2 FQNNGV. For the CDR3, the DNA is TGTGCCAGCAGCTTAGTGTCTACCTTTTCCTACGAGCAGTACTTC. Its protein product is CASSLVSTFSYEQYF.

The rearrangement links TRBV7-9 to TRBJ1-1, with 8 bases that match TRBD1. V shed 4 bases, J shed 4 bases, and the junction held 5 bases outside the gene matches. The CDR3 spans 14 residues. Germline V gene sequence: CDR1 SEHNR, CDR2 FQNEAQ (reference sequence). The CDR3 here is CASSWSTGVTEAFF. The CDR3 nucleotides are TGTGCCAGCAGCTGGTCGACAGGGGTCACTGAAGCTTTCTTT.

The V gene is TRBV30, the J gene TRBJ1-6, with 8 bases lining up with TRBD1. Germline CDR1 and CDR2: GTSNPN and SVGIG (reference sequence). J gave up 10 bases and V 2 bases, and 10 bases lay outside the gene matches. The CDR3 runs 15 residues. The CDR3 bases are TGTGCCTGGAGTATCCCCCAGGGGGCGAGATCACCCCTCCACTTT. Translation gives CAWSIPQGARSPLHF.

This chain joins TRBV10-3 and TRBJ2-7; no firm D call. Trimming removed 2 bases from V and 1 base from J, with 15 bases in between. Germline lookup yields CDR1 ENHRY and CDR2 SYGVKD. This CDR3 has 16 amino acids. CDR3 sequence (DNA): TGTGCCATCAGTGAGACCAGTATTATCGATTCCTACGAGCAGTACTTC. It codes for CAISETSIIDSYEQYF.

This clone appeared a single time. V is TRBV28 and J is TRBJ1-3; D is unresolved. Germline values: CDR1 MDHEN, CDR2 SYDVKM. V dropped 8 bases and J dropped 1 base, with 15 bases sitting between them. This CDR3 is built from 15 residues. The CDR3 region has the DNA TGTGCCAGCGGTTCTCGGACGGGATCTGGAAACACCATATATTTT. Amino acid sequence: CASGSRTGSGNTIYF.

The gene calls are TRBV2 and TRBJ2-1, with TRBD1 matching over 7 bases. Looked up from germline, CDR1 is SNHLY and CDR2 is FYNNEI. J lost 6 bases, V lost 5 bases, and 7 bases had no gene match. This CDR3 region has 14 residues. The CDR3 nucleotides read TGTGCCAGCAGTATCACAGGGGACCGCAATGAGCAGTTCTTC. Its translation is CASSITGDRNEQFF.

The genes are TRBV7-9 and TRBJ1-1; D is ambiguous. Germline CDR1 SEHNR, CDR2 FQNEAQ (reference sequence). The V end lost 5 bases, the J end lost 4 bases, and 5 bases lay between the germline ends. CDR3 size: 11 residues. The CDR3 protein is CASSHGTEAFF. The CDR3 coding sequence is TGTGCCAGCAGCCACGGCACTGAAGCTTTCTTT.

This sequence joins TRBV29-1 and TRBJ2-1; 8 bases are a match to TRBD1. The CDR3 contains 16 residues. The J segment lost 0 bases and the V segment lost 3 bases, leaving 7 bases of the junction unmatched. Germline lookup yields CDR1 SQVTM and CDR2 ANQGSEA. For the CDR3, the DNA is TGCAGCGTTGATGGGCAGGGGGCCGGCTCCTACAATGAGCAGTTCTTC. Its protein product is CSVDGQGAGSYNEQFF.

This chain connects TRBV5-4 to TRBJ2-7, with 8 bases identical to TRBD1. Germline values: CDR1 SGHNT, CDR2 YYREEE (reference sequence). The CDR3 totals 15 residues. Trimming took 1 base from V and 4 from J; bases not matched to a gene: 7. The CDR3 here is CASSLSTGGRYEQYF. The CDR3 DNA is TGTGCCAGCAGCTTGTCTACAGGGGGGAGGTACGAGCAGTACTTC.

The rearrangement links TRBV7-2 to TRBJ1-4, with TRBD1 identical over 10 bases. CDR1 is SGHTA, CDR2 FQGNSA, per germline. Trimming at V came to 4 bases and at J to 8 bases, leaving 4 bases not matched to a gene. This CDR3 has 14 residues. The CDR3 reads CASSSDRGREKLFF. CDR3 nucleotide sequence: TGTGCCAGCAGCTCGGACAGGGGGAGGGAAAAACTGTTTTTT. Using reference TRBV7-2 and TRBJ1-4 for the parts outside the CDR3, the full variable domain is GAGVSQSPSNKVTEKGKDVELRCDPISGHTALYWYRQSLGQGLEFLIYFQGNSAPDKSGLPSDRFSAERTGGSVSTLTIQRTQQEDSAVYLCASSSDRGREKLFFGSGTQLSVL.

This chain connects TRBV7-8 to TRBJ1-2; 12 bases align to TRBD1. With 2 bases clipped from V and 4 bases from J, the junction kept 8 bases outside the gene matches. Looked up from germline, CDR1 is SGHVS and CDR2 is FQNEAQ. The length of the CDR3 is 17 residues. In nucleotides, the CDR3 is TGTGCCAGCAGCTTAAACTTCCGGGGACAGGGGGCCTATGGCTACACCTTC. This encodes CASSLNFRGQGAYGYTF.

The sample holds one count of this clone. The genes are TRBV7-9 and TRBJ2-2; the match to TRBD2 covers 9 bases. This CDR3 comprises 16 residues. Trimming cost V 2 bases and J 4 bases; bases outside gene matches: 5. Germline values: CDR1 SEHNR, CDR2 FQNEAQ (reference sequence). The CDR3 spells CASSLWVAGVTGELFF. In DNA, the CDR3 is TGTGCCAGCAGCTTATGGGTAGCGGGAGTCACCGGGGAGCTGTTTTTT.

The rearrangement joins TRBV7-3 to TRBJ2-3, with 7 bases aligning to TRBD2. This CDR3 is built from 13 residues. V dropped 4 bases and J dropped 3; count of bases not matched to a gene: 1. Germline values: CDR1 SGHTA, CDR2 FQGTGA. As DNA, the CDR3 is TGTGCCAGCAGCTGGGGGGGAACAGATACGCAGTATTTT. It translates to CASSWGGTDTQYF.

The V call is TRBV11-3, the J call TRBJ2-7, with TRBD2 matching 8 bases. This CDR3 is 14 amino acids long. CDR1 and CDR2 from the germline V gene are SGHNT and YENEEA. Losses at the gene ends were 1 base for V and 4 bases for J; bases not matched to a gene: 3. The CDR3 DNA is TGTGCCAGCAGCTTAGCCGGACTAGCTTACGAGCAGTACTTC. Translating gives CASSLAGLAYEQYF.

There are a few counts of this clone. This CDR3 reads CASSEYGQRQGRFEAFF. CDR3 bases: TGTGCCAGCAGTGAATATGGACAACGGCAGGGCCGGTTTGAAGCTTTCTTT. The rearrangement uses TRBV25-1 and TRBJ1-1, with D perhaps matching TRBD1 (5 bases). This CDR3 contains 17 residues. Germline values: CDR1 MGHDK, CDR2 SYGVNS. V was pared by 0 bases and J by 7 bases, with 21 bases between.

The chain recombines TRBV5-4 with TRBJ2-2, with D possibly TRBD2 on 6 matching bases. Trimming stripped 4 bases from V and 7 bases from J, with 17 bases between. CDR1 SGHNT and CDR2 YYREEE come from the germline V gene (reference sequence). The CDR3 is made up of 15 amino acids. The CDR3: CASSLPGVGGGELFF. DNA for the CDR3: TGTGCCAGCAGCCTCCCGGGAGTCGGGGGCGGGGAGCTGTTTTTT.

The V and J genes are TRBV6-5 and TRBJ1-1; the D is unclear. Germline assignment: CDR1 MNHEY and CDR2 SVGAGI. The CDR3 contains 13 residues. V lost 6 bases and J 10 bases, leaving 18 bases between the germline ends. The CDR3 is CASSLWRAGVAFF. CDR3 nucleotides: TGTGCCAGCAGCCTCTGGAGGGCGGGTGTAGCTTTCTTT.

The V call is TRBV28, the J call TRBJ1-1; 11 bases map to TRBD1. The V and J ends lost 5 bases and 4 bases, in that order; junction bases with no gene match: 6. This CDR3 comprises 15 residues. CDR1 is MDHEN, CDR2 SYDVKM, per germline. The CDR3, as DNA: TGTGCCAGCAGTCCCTCCGGGACAGGGGGCACTGAAGCTTTCTTT. It is translated as CASSPSGTGGTEAFF.

The chain uses TRBV29-1 and TRBJ1-1; D is undetermined. V lost 3 bases and J lost 4, with 9 bases in between. Germline V lookup: CDR1 SQVTM, CDR2 ANQGSEA. The CDR3 is 12 residues long. CDR3 in amino acids: CSVDAQATEAFF. DNA of the CDR3: TGCAGCGTTGACGCTCAGGCCACTGAAGCTTTCTTT. Full variable domain (remainder filled in from reference TRBV29-1 and TRBJ1-1): SAVISQKPSRDICQRGTSLTIQCQVDSQVTMMFWYRQQPGQSLTLIATANQGSEATYESGFVIDKFPISRPNLTFSTLTVSNMSPEDSSIYLCSVDAQATEAFFGQGTRLTVV.

V gene TRBV9 combines with J gene TRBJ2-2, with 8 bases fitting TRBD2. The CDR3 totals 15 residues. Unmatched junction bases numbered 8, after V lost 3 bases and J lost 7 bases. Germline assignment: CDR1 SGDLS and CDR2 YYNGEE. CDR3 amino acids: CASSAAGEIIGELFF. DNA for the CDR3: TGTGCCAGCAGCGCAGCGGGAGAAATCATCGGGGAGCTGTTTTTT.

The rearrangement uses TRBV5-1 and TRBJ1-4, with 9 bases fitting TRBD1. CDR1 is SGHRS, CDR2 YFSETQ, per germline. CDR3 size: 14 residues. Trimming took 3 bases from V and 8 from J; bases not matched to a gene: 5. CDR3 sequence (DNA): TGCGCCAGCAGCTGGGGACAGGGAGACGAAAAACTGTTTTTT. Protein product: CASSWGQGDEKLFF.

The chain has TRBV9 and TRBJ2-7, with 10 bases matching TRBD1. Trimming cost V 2 bases and J 6 bases; bases outside gene matches: 8. The CDR3 covers 15 residues. The germline V gene has CDR1 SGDLS and CDR2 YYNGEE. This CDR3 reads CASSVHRDRGREQYF. The DNA of the CDR3 is TGTGCCAGCAGCGTCCACCGGGACAGGGGACGCGAGCAGTACTTC.

This clone came up once. This same CDR3 is encoded by further DNA sequences in the sample. The chain joins TRBV28 to TRBJ2-7, with 7 bases matching TRBD1. CDR3 length: 13 residues. CDR1 and CDR2 from the germline V gene are MDHEN and SYDVKM. V gave up 2 bases and J gave up 3 bases; unmatched junction bases: 1. The CDR3 loop reads CASSLRDSYEQYF. The DNA of the CDR3 is TGTGCCAGCAGTTTAAGGGACAGCTACGAGCAGTACTTC.